This T cell receptor beta chain was identified in a study of T cells after yellow fever vaccination. The CDR3 sequence is 15 residues long. Germline CDR1 DFQATT, CDR2 SNEGSKA (reference sequence). TCRdb itself ran the 5' RACE reads through MiXCR, one entry per CDR3 protein. This sample has under 400,000 distinct CDR3 sequences, with about 9.9% found just once. Study findings and constraints: Weaker overall was a secondary response that nonetheless peaked faster, on day 5 versus 15.

As to this clonotype: What it binds is unknown. This clone may be a read error of a much larger clone one base away.

The sequence derives from a man younger than 35 who received the YFV17D yellow fever vaccine. The sequencing used PBMCs, collected on the day of the first yellow fever vaccination. V is TRBV20-1 and J is TRBJ2-3, with 10 nucleotides matching TRBD1. This CDR3 reads CSAIPGTGVKDAQYF. The DNA of the CDR3 is TGCAGTGCTATACCCGGGACAGGGGTAAAAGATGCGCAGTATTTT.